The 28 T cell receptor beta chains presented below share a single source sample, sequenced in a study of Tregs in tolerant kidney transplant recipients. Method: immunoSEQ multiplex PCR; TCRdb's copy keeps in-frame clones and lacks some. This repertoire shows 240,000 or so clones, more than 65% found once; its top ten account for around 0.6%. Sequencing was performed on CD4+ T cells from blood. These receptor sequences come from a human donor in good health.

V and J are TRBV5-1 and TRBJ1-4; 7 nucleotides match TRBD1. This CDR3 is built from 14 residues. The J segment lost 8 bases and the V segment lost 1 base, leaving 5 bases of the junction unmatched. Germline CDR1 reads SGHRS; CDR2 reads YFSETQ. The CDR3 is CASSLSQGDEKLFF. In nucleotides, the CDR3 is TGCGCCAGCAGCTTGTCCCAGGGGGACGAAAAACTGTTTTTT.

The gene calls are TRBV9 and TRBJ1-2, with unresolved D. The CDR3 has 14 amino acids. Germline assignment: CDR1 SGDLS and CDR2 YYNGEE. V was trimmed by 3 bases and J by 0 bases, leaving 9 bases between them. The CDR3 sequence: CASSGTGANYGYTF. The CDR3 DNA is TGTGCCAGCAGCGGAACCGGGGCTAACTATGGCTACACCTTC.

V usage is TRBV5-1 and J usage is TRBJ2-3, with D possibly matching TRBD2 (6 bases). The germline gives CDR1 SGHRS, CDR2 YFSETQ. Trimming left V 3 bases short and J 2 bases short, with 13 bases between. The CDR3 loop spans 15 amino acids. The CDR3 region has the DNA TGCGCCAGCAGCTGGGGGACTGGATCCACAGATACGCAGTATTTT. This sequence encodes CASSWGTGSTDTQYF.

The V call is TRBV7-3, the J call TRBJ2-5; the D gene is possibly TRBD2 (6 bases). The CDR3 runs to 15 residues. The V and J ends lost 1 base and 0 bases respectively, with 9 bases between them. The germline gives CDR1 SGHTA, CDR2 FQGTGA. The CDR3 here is CASSLKGTYQETQYF. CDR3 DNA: TGTGCCAGCAGCTTAAAAGGGACTTACCAAGAGACCCAGTACTTC.

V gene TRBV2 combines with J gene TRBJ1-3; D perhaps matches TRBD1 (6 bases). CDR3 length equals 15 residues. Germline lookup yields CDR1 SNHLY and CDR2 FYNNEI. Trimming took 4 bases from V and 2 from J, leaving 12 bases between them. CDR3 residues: CASSVFQGTGNTIYF. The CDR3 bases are TGTGCCAGCAGTGTCTTCCAGGGGACTGGAAACACCATATATTTT.

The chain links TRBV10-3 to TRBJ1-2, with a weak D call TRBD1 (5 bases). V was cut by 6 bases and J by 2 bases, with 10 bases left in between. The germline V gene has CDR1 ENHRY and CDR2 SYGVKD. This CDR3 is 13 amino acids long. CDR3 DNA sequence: TGTGCCATCAGCAGTGACAGCAACTATGGCTACACCTTC. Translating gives CAISSDSNYGYTF.

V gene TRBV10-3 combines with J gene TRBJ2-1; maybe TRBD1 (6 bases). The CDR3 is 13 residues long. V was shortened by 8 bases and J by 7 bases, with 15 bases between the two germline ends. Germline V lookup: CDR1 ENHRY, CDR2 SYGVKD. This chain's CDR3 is CAISYRDGNEQFF. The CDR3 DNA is TGTGCCATCTCCTACAGGGACGGTAATGAGCAGTTCTTC.

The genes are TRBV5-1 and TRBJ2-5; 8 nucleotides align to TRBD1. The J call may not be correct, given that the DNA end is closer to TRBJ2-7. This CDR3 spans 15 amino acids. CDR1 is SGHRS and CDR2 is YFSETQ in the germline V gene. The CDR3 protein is CASSLLRTGNYEQYF. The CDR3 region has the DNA TGCGCCAGCAGCTTGTTAAGGACAGGGAACTACGAGCAGTACTTC.

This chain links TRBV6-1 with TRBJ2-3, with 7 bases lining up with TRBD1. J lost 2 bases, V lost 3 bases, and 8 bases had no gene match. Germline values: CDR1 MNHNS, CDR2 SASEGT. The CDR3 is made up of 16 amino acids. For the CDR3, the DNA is TGTGCCAGCAGTGACCTAGGGGGCGCCCCCACAGATACGCAGTATTTT. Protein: CASSDLGGAPTDTQYF.

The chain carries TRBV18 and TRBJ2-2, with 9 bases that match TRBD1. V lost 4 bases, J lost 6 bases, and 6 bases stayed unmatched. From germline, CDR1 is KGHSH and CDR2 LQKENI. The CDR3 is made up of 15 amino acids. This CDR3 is CASSLGTGRAGELFF. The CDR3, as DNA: TGTGCCAGCTCACTGGGGACAGGGAGAGCCGGGGAGCTGTTTTTT.

The CDR3 nucleotides read TGCGCCAGCAGCGGCGGGACTACCTACGAGCAGTACTTC. Translating it yields CASSGGTTYEQYF. The chain carries TRBV5-1 and TRBJ2-7, with TRBD2 matching 7 bases. Trimming at V came to 4 bases and at J to 2 bases, leaving 3 bases not matched to a gene. This CDR3 has 13 residues. Germline V gene lookup returns CDR1 SGHRS and CDR2 YFSETQ. Combining the CDR3 with reference TRBV5-1 and TRBJ2-7 gives the whole variable domain KAGVTQTPRYLIKTRGQQVTLSCSPISGHRSVSWYQQTPGQGLQFLFEYFSETQRNKGNFPGRFSGRQFSNSRSEMNVSTLELGDSALYLCASSGGTTYEQYFGPGTRLTVT.

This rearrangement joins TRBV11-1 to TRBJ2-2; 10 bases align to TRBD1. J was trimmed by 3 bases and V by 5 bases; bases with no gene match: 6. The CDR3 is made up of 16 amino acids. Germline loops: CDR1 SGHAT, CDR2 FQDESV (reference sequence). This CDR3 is CASSVTGGIYTGELFF. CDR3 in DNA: TGTGCCAGCAGCGTGACAGGGGGCATCTACACCGGGGAGCTGTTTTTT.

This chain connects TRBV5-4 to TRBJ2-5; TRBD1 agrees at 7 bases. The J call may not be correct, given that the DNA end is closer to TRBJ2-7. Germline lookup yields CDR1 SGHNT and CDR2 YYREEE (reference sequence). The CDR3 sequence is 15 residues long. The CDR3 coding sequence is TGTGCCAGCAGCCCGGGACAGAGCGAGTCCTACGAGCAGTACTTC. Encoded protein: CASSPGQSESYEQYF.

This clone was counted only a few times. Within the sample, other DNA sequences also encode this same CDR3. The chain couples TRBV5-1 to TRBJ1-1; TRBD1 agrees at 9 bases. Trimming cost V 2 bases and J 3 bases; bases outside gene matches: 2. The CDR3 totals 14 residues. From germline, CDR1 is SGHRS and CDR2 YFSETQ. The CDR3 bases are TGCGCCAGCAGCTTAACAGGGGGCGACACTGAAGCTTTCTTT. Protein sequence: CASSLTGGDTEAFF.

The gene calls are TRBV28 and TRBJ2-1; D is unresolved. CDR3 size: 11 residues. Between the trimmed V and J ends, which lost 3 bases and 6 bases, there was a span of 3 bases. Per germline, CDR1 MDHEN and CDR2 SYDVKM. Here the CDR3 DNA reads TGTGCCAGCAGTTTGGCCAATGAGCAGTTCTTC. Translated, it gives CASSLANEQFF.

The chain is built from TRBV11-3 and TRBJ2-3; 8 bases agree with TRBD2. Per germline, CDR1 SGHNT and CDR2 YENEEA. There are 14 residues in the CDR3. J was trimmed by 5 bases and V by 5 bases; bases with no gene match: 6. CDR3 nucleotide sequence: TGTGCCAGCAGCGGAACTAGCGGTGGAGATACGCAGTATTTT. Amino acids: CASSGTSGGDTQYF.

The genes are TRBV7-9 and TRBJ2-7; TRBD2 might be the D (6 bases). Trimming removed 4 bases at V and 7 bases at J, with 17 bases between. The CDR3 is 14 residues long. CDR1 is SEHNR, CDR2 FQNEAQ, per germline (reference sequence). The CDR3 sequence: CASSSRVGGGEQYF. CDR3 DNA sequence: TGTGCCAGCAGCTCAAGGGTGGGAGGTGGTGAGCAGTACTTC.

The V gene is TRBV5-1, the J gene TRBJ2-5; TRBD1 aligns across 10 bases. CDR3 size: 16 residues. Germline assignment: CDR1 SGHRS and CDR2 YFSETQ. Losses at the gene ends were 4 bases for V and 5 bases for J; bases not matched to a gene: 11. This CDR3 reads CASSRQGQGKEETQYF. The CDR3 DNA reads TGCGCCAGCAGCCGTCAGGGACAGGGGAAGGAGGAGACCCAGTACTTC.

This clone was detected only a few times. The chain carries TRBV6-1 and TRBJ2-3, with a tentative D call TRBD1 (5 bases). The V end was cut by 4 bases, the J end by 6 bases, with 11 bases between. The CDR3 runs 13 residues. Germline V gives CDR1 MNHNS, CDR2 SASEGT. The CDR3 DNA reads TGTGCCAGCAGTGCGGATTACAGGGATACGCAGTATTTT. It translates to CASSADYRDTQYF.

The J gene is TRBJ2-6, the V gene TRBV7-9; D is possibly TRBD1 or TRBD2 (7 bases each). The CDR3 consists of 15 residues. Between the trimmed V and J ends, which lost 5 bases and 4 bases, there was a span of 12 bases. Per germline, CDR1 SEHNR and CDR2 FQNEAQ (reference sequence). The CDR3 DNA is TGTGCCAGCAGCCAGGGGGGGACCGGGGCCAACGTCCTGACTTTC. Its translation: CASSQGGTGANVLTF.

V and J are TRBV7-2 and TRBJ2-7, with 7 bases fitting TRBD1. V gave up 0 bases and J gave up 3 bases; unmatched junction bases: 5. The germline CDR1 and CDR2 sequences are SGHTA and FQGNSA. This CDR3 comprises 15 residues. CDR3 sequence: CASSLAVGQYYEQYF. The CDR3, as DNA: TGTGCCAGCAGCTTAGCCGTGGGACAGTACTACGAGCAGTACTTC.

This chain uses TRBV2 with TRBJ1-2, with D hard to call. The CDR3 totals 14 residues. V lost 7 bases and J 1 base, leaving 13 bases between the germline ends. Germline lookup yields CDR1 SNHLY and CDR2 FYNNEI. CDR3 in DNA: TGTGCCAGCATGCGGCTTGGGGATAACTATGGCTACACCTTC. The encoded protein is CASMRLGDNYGYTF. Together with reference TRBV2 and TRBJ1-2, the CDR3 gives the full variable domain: EPEVTQTPSHQVTQMGQEVILRCVPISNHLYFYWYRQILGQKVEFLVSFYNNEISEKSEIFDDQFSVERPDGSNFTLKIRSTKLEDSAMYFCASMRLGDNYGYTFGSGTRLTVV.

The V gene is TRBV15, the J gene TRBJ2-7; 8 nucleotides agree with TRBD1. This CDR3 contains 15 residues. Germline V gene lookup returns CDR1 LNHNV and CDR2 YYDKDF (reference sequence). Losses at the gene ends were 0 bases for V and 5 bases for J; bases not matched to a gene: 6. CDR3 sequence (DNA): TGTGCCACCAGCAGAGACCCGGGACAGGTGAACGAGCAGTACTTC. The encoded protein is CATSRDPGQVNEQYF.

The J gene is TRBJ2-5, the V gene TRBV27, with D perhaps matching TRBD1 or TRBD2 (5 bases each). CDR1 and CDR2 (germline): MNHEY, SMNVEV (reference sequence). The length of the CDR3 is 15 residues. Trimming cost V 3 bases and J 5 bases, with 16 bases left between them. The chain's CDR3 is CASSLSALGAETQYF. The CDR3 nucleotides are TGTGCCAGCAGTTTGTCGGCGCTCGGGGCCGAGACCCAGTACTTC.

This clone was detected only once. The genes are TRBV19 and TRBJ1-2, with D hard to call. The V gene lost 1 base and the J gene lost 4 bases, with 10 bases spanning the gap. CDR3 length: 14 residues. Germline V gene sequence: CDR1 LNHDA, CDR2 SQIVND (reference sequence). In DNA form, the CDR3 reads TGTGCCAGTAGTATAGGCGGCCCCGTCTATGGCTACACCTTC. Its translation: CASSIGGPVYGYTF.

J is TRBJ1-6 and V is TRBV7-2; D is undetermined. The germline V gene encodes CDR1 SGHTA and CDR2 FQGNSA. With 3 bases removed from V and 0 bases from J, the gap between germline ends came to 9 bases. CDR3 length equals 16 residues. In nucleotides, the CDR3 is TGTGCCAGCAGCTTTCCCTCGAGCTCCTATAATTCACCCCTCCACTTT. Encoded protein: CASSFPSSSYNSPLHF.

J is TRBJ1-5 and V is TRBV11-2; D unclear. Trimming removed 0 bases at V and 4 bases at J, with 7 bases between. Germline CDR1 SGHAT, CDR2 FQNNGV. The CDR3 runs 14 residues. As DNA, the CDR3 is TGTGCCAGCAGCTTAGAAGGCGGTAATCAGCCCCAGCATTTT. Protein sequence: CASSLEGGNQPQHF.

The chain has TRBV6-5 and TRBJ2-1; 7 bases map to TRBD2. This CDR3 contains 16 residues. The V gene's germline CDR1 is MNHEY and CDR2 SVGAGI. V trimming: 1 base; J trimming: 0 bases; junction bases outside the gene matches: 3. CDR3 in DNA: TGTGCCAGCAGTTACTTGGGGGGGAGCTCCTACAATGAGCAGTTCTTC. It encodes CASSYLGGSSYNEQFF.